This is a list of T cell receptor beta chains from one sample in a study. MiXCR was run by TCRdb on the RT-PCR reads, yielding one entry per CDR3 protein. The sample lists 650,000 to 800,000 distinct CDR3 sequences; 12% to 15% were seen once. The sequencing sample was made of memory CD4+ T cells from blood. These receptors came from a female donor in good health, serving as a healthy control. Both conserved end residues are part of each CDR3. The D gene is left open where the match is weak. Clone size is not always given. Where it is, it says once, few, many or a class for expanded clones.

J: TRBJ1-6; size: many; D: TRBD1; V: TRBV27; DNA: TGTGCCAGCAGTCCCCAAACAGGGGCGGCAAGGTCACCCCTCCACTTT; CDR3: CASSPQTGAARSPLHF
J: TRBJ2-5; size: many; D: TRBD2; V: TRBV29-1; DNA: TGCAGCGTTGAAGATACGGGGGGACAAGAGACCCAGTACTTC; CDR3: CSVEDTGGQETQYF
J: TRBJ2-7; size: NA; D: NA; V: TRBV20-1; DNA: TGCAGTGCTAGAATCTGGGGCGGGGAATTAGACGAGCAGTACTTC; CDR3: CSARIWGGELDEQYF
J: TRBJ2-5; size: many; D: NA; V: TRBV4-3; DNA: TGCGCCAGCAGCCCAACGAGTGAAGAGACCCAGTACTTC; CDR3: CASSPTSEETQYF
J: TRBJ2-1; size: NA; D: NA; V: TRBV6-2/TRBV6-3; DNA: TGTGCCAGCAGTTACTCGTTGATTAAGCGAAATGAGCAGTTCTTC; CDR3: CASSYSLIKRNEQFF
J: TRBJ2-1; size: NA; D: TRBD2; V: TRBV5-1; DNA: TGCGCCAGCAGCTTGAACAAAACGGGACTAGCGGGAGTCGGCAATGAGCAGTTCTTC; CDR3: CASSLNKTGLAGVGNEQFF
J: TRBJ2-5; size: many; D: TRBD2; V: TRBV29-1; DNA: TGCAGCGTTGGAGCGGGAGGGGAGAGGACCCAGTACTTC; CDR3: CSVGAGGERTQYF
J: TRBJ2-3; size: many; D: NA; V: TRBV9; DNA: TGTGCCAGCAGTCCTAGCGCTTCTAGCACAGATACGCAGTATTTT; CDR3: CASSPSASSTDTQYF
J: TRBJ2-1; size: few; D: NA; V: TRBV24-1; DNA: TGTGCCACCTCTCGCAGGGGAGAGCAGTTCTTC; CDR3: CATSRRGEQFF
J: TRBJ2-2; size: NA; D: NA; V: TRBV15; DNA: TGTGCCACCAGCCGAGAGGTCCCCACCATAAACACCGGGGAGCTGTTTTTT; CDR3: CATSREVPTINTGELFF
J: TRBJ2-3; size: NA; D: NA; V: TRBV7-2; DNA: TGTGCCAGCAGCCAGAGCGGGCTTAGCGCAGATACGCAGTATTTT; CDR3: CASSQSGLSADTQYF
J: TRBJ2-3; size: many; D: NA; V: TRBV20-1; DNA: TGCAGTGCTCCGATAGCGGATAGCACAGATACGCAGTATTTT; CDR3: CSAPIADSTDTQYF
J: TRBJ2-3; size: NA; D: NA; V: TRBV30; DNA: TGTGCCTGGAGTCGGACAGCGGCGCAGTATTTT; CDR3: CAWSRTAAQYF
J: TRBJ2-1; size: NA; D: TRBD2; V: TRBV5-1; DNA: TGCGCCAGCAGCTTGAGGGGGACTAGCGGTTACAATGAGCAGTTCTTC; CDR3: CASSLRGTSGYNEQFF
J: TRBJ2-7; size: NA; D: TRBD2; V: TRBV3-1; DNA: TGTGCCAGCAGCCCAGCGGGGGGGCGGAACGAGCAGTACTTC; CDR3: CASSPAGGRNEQYF
J: TRBJ2-3; size: many; D: NA; V: TRBV5-4; DNA: TGCGCCAGCAGCTTGGATGGAGGGGGGACAGATACGCAGTATTTT; CDR3: CASSLDGGGTDTQYF
J: TRBJ2-7; size: NA; D: NA; V: TRBV1; DNA: TGCACCAGGAAATGCGACCCGTACGAGCAGTACTTC; CDR3: CTRKCDPYEQYF
J: TRBJ2-1; size: many; D: NA; V: TRBV5-1; DNA: TGCGCCAGCAGCTTGGTTGCGGACTCCTACAATGAGCAGTTCTTC; CDR3: CASSLVADSYNEQFF
J: TRBJ2-5; size: few; D: TRBD2; V: TRBV30; DNA: TGTGCCTGGAGTGGGGCTAGCGGGAGAACCCAGTACTTC; CDR3: CAWSGASGRTQYF
J: TRBJ2-5; size: few; D: TRBD2; V: TRBV5-1; DNA: TGCGCCAGCAGCAGACTAGCGGGGACCAGTCAGACCCAGTACTTC; CDR3: CASSRLAGTSQTQYF
J: TRBJ2-5; size: many; D: TRBD2; V: TRBV20-1; DNA: TGCAGTGCAAACCGGGGGGTAGAGGGGGAGACCCAGTACTTC; CDR3: CSANRGVEGETQYF
J: TRBJ1-1; size: NA; D: NA; V: TRBV12-3/TRBV12-4; DNA: TGTGCCAGCGCTCCTTGGGCGGCAGGCAAGAAAACTGAAGCTTTCTTT; CDR3: CASAPWAAGKKTEAFF
J: TRBJ2-2; size: many; D: NA; V: TRBV5-1; DNA: TGCGCCAGCAGCTTGGCGGGGTCCACCGGGGAGCTGTTTTTT; CDR3: CASSLAGSTGELFF